Presented here are 24 T cell receptor beta chains from one specimen sequenced in a study of blood T cell repertoires in COVID-19. Sequencing was performed with immunoSEQ multiplex PCR; in TCRdb, only in-frame clones are kept and a portion is missing. The data hold some 210,000 clones, with about 83% observed a single time. The source material was peripheral blood. The receptors shown here come from a man aged 50 to 60 with active or convalescent COVID-19.

CDR3: CASSQGARVLREKLFF. The CDR3 DNA is TGTGCCAGCAGCCAAGGCGCCAGGGTGCTCAGGGAAAAACTGTTTTTT. The chain joins TRBV14 to TRBJ1-4, with D tentatively TRBD1 (5 bases). Germline assignment: CDR1 SGHDN and CDR2 FVKESK. Trimming removed 1 base at V and 8 bases at J, with 17 bases between. The CDR3 covers 16 residues.

The J gene is TRBJ2-1, the V gene TRBV6-5; 9 bases agree with TRBD2. The CDR3 is made up of 16 amino acids. J lost 7 bases, V lost 0 bases, and 7 bases had no gene match. Germline values: CDR1 MNHEY, CDR2 SVGAGI. CDR3 coding DNA: TGTGCCAGCAGTTACTCTGGCGGGGGGGCAAGGAATGAGCAGTTCTTC. Translating gives CASSYSGGGARNEQFF.

V gene TRBV4-3 combines with J gene TRBJ2-2, with D possibly being TRBD1 (6 bases). Germline V gene sequence: CDR1 LGHNA, CDR2 YSLEER. The CDR3 has 18 residues. The V and J ends lost 1 base and 3 bases respectively, with 18 bases between them. Here the CDR3 reads CASSQASTGKWDTGELFF. CDR3 sequence (DNA): TGCGCCAGCAGCCAAGCTAGCACAGGGAAATGGGACACCGGGGAGCTGTTTTTT.

The chain uses TRBV18 and TRBJ1-5; 7 bases are shared with TRBD1. Germline lookup yields CDR1 KGHSH and CDR2 LQKENI. The CDR3 extends over 15 amino acids. The junction had 4 bases not matched to a gene; V was cut back by 3 bases and J by 2 bases. The CDR3 is CASSPGTGGNQPQHF. The CDR3, as DNA: TGTGCCAGCTCACCGGGTACAGGGGGCAATCAGCCCCAGCATTTT.

The V gene is TRBV5-1, the J gene TRBJ1-1, with 12 bases lining up with TRBD1. The CDR3 contains 15 residues. Germline V gives CDR1 SGHRS, CDR2 YFSETQ. The ends lost 0 bases at V and 6 bases at J; junction bases unmatched: 3. For the CDR3, the DNA is TGCGCCAGCAGCTTGGATGGGACAGGGGGCTCTGAAGCTTTCTTT. Amino acid sequence: CASSLDGTGGSEAFF.

This clone was counted a few times. The rearrangement links TRBV3-1 (or the pseudogene TRBV3-2) to TRBJ2-5; TRBD1 might be the D (6 bases). CDR1 is LGHDT and CDR2 is YNNKEL in the germline V gene (reference sequence). This CDR3 region has 15 residues. The V end lost 1 base, the J end lost 1 base, and 10 bases lay between the germline ends. CDR3 DNA sequence: TGTGCCAGCAGCCAAGTCCAGGGGCTCCAAGAGACCCAGTACTTC. Protein: CASSQVQGLQETQYF.

V usage is TRBV23-1 and J usage is TRBJ2-7; no firm D call. TRBV23-1 is sorted into the ORF group, with uncertain function. V shed 5 bases and J shed 2 bases, with 13 bases lying between them. CDR3 length: 14 residues. CDR3 nucleotides: TGCGCCAGCAGTAAGCTATACCGCCCCTACGAGCAGTACTTC. The encoded protein is CASSKLYRPYEQYF.

This chain connects TRBV7-9 to TRBJ1-5; TRBD1 might be the D (6 bases). Trimming removed 1 base at V and 3 bases at J, with 13 bases between. Germline-derived CDR1 and CDR2 are SEHNR and FQNEAQ (reference sequence). The CDR3 consists of 16 residues. CDR3 protein: CASSLGGAGANQPQHF. CDR3 in DNA: TGTGCCAGCAGCTTAGGAGGCGCAGGGGCCAATCAGCCCCAGCATTTT.

This clone occurred a few times. CDR3 sequence reads: CASSLIGFGGTEAFF. CDR3 bases: TGTGCCAGCAGCTTAATCGGGTTCGGGGGGACTGAAGCTTTCTTT. The chain joins TRBV7-2 to TRBJ1-1, with D perhaps matching TRBD1 (5 bases). The CDR3 length is 15 residues. Trimming left V 2 bases short and J 5 bases short, with 15 bases between. The germline gives CDR1 SGHTA, CDR2 FQGNSA.

CDR3 region: CATSRPGLASLTQYF. CDR3 nucleotide sequence: TGTGCCACCAGCAGGCCGGGACTAGCGTCCCTAACGCAGTATTTT. V usage is TRBV15 and J usage is TRBJ2-3; 10 bases are shared with TRBD2. Germline V lookup: CDR1 LNHNV, CDR2 YYDKDF (reference sequence). The ends lost 3 bases at V and 9 bases at J; junction bases unmatched: 9. The CDR3 contains 15 residues.

The chain joins TRBV9 to TRBJ2-1, with D tentatively TRBD1 (6 bases). Germline values: CDR1 SGDLS, CDR2 YYNGEE. The V end lost 0 bases, the J end lost 11 bases, and 12 bases lay between the germline ends. The CDR3 is 13 amino acids. Here the CDR3 DNA reads TGTGCCAGCAGCGTAGGGCCAGGGGTGAAGCAGTTCTTC. The encoded protein is CASSVGPGVKQFF.

The chain combines TRBV19 with TRBJ1-2; D possibly corresponds to TRBD1 (6 bases). The germline V gene has CDR1 LNHDA and CDR2 SQIVND (reference sequence). V lost 5 bases and J 5 bases, leaving 18 bases between the germline ends. The CDR3 has 15 residues. The CDR3 here is CASSPGGGRAYGYTF. The CDR3 DNA sequence: TGTGCCAGTAGTCCCGGGGGGGGGCGAGCGTATGGCTACACCTTC.

The rearrangement joins TRBV10-2 to TRBJ2-1, with TRBD2 identical over 8 bases. Trimming removed 6 bases from V and 2 bases from J; junction bases left unmatched: 3. The CDR3 has 14 residues. The germline gives CDR1 WSHSY, CDR2 SAAADI. CDR3 coding DNA: TGCGCCAGCAGCTTTAGCGGGGCCTACAATGAGCAGTTCTTC. Translating gives CASSFSGAYNEQFF.

This clone was seen only once. Here the CDR3 DNA reads TGTGCCAGTAGTTCCCCGGGACAGGGGTTCCAACCCCAGCATTTT. The encoded protein is CASSSPGQGFQPQHF. The rearrangement joins TRBV19 to TRBJ1-5; 10 positions agree with TRBD1. Germline-derived CDR1 and CDR2 are LNHDA and SQIVND (reference sequence). Trimming cost V 5 bases and J 10 bases; bases outside gene matches: 11. The CDR3 has 15 amino acids.

V usage is TRBV9 and J usage is TRBJ2-7, with D possibly TRBD1 on 6 matching bases. Per the germline V gene, CDR1 is SGDLS and CDR2 is YYNGEE. The CDR3 totals 14 residues. Trimming took 0 bases from V and 2 from J, leaving 9 bases between them. The CDR3 nucleotides are TGTGCCAGCAGCGTAGCGACAGGACCCTACGAGCAGTACTTC. This codes for CASSVATGPYEQYF.

The chain recombines TRBV4-1 with TRBJ2-7; a possible D gene is TRBD2 (6 bases). This CDR3 has 15 amino acids. Germline CDR1 reads MGHRA; CDR2 reads YSYEKL. V shed 0 bases and J shed 4 bases, with 13 bases lying between them. The CDR3 sequence is CASSQDRPSEYEQYF. DNA of the CDR3: TGCGCCAGCAGCCAAGATCGGCCTAGCGAATACGAGCAGTACTTC.

The chain joins TRBV19 to TRBJ2-2; tentatively, D is TRBD1 (7 bases). The CDR3 totals 14 residues. Germline V gene lookup returns CDR1 LNHDA and CDR2 SQIVND (reference sequence). Trimming shortened V by 10 bases and J by 3 bases, and 15 bases separated the two germline ends. CDR3: CATNRGGYTGELFF. Here the CDR3 DNA reads TGTGCCACAAACAGGGGAGGATACACCGGGGAGCTGTTTTTT.

This rearrangement joins TRBV7-2 to TRBJ2-5; D may be TRBD1 (5 bases). V was clipped by 5 bases and J by 5 bases, with 18 bases between them. Germline loops: CDR1 SGHTA, CDR2 FQGNSA. The CDR3 runs to 15 residues. This CDR3 reads CASSPARGNGETQYF. Written as DNA, the CDR3 is TGTGCCAGCAGCCCCGCTAGGGGTAATGGCGAGACCCAGTACTTC.

The gene calls are TRBV4-3 and TRBJ2-7; 7 bases fit TRBD1. The CDR3 is 13 amino acids. The V segment lost 2 bases and the J segment 6 bases; nucleotides outside the gene matches: 4. In germline, CDR1 is LGHNA, CDR2 YSLEER. In DNA, the CDR3 is TGCGCCAGCAGCCAAACGGACAGGCGCGAGCAGTACTTC. This sequence encodes CASSQTDRREQYF.

The V and J genes are TRBV19 and TRBJ2-5, with D perhaps matching TRBD1 (7 bases). Deletions cut 6 bases from V and 5 bases from J, with 16 bases between. Looked up from germline, CDR1 is LNHDA and CDR2 is SQIVND (reference sequence). This CDR3 comprises 14 residues. In DNA form, the CDR3 reads TGTGCCAGTAGCCGGGACAGTCGGGGGGAGACCCAGTACTTC. Its translation: CASSRDSRGETQYF.

V is TRBV3-1 (or the pseudogene TRBV3-2) and J is TRBJ2-4, with a tentative D call TRBD2 (5 bases). This CDR3 has 14 residues. V lost 1 base and J lost 8, with 12 bases in between. Germline lookup yields CDR1 LGHDT and CDR2 YNNKEL (reference sequence). DNA of the CDR3: TGTGCCAGCAGCCAAGTTTCCGGGGTGGACATTCAGTACTTC. Translated, it gives CASSQVSGVDIQYF.

V usage is TRBV27 and J usage is TRBJ1-4; no clear D. V gave up 10 bases and J gave up 17 bases, with 20 bases separating them. Germline V lookup: CDR1 MNHEY, CDR2 SMNVEV (reference sequence). The CDR3 extends over 11 amino acids. The CDR3 region is CATFFKRRFFF. The CDR3 nucleotides are TGTGCCACCTTTTTCAAGCGGCGATTCTTTTTT.

The count of this clone is one. The chain combines TRBV6-5 with TRBJ2-7, with D hard to call. CDR1 MNHEY and CDR2 SVGAGI come from the germline V gene. The V end was cut by 6 bases, the J end by 7 bases, with 16 bases between. CDR3 length: 13 residues. The DNA for the CDR3 is TGTGCCAGCAGCCGCGACACCCCGTCAGAGCAGTACTTC. Translated, it gives CASSRDTPSEQYF.

This chain links TRBV5-4 with TRBJ2-7; 9 positions match TRBD1. CDR1 and CDR2 (germline): SGHNT, YYREEE (reference sequence). The CDR3 loop spans 14 amino acids. V was pared by 3 bases and J by 7 bases, with 8 bases of the junction left unmatched. The CDR3 DNA reads TGTGCCAGCAGCTCGCGGGACAGGGAGAGGGAGCAGTACTTC. This encodes CASSSRDREREQYF.